The 6 T cell receptor beta chains listed next were all sequenced from one sample in a study of cytomegalovirus exposure and HLA in healthy donors. The PCR contained 60 Vbeta and 13 Jbeta primers. Profiled with immunoSEQ multiplex PCR; TCRdb holds only in-frame clones, not every one. The sample contains 150,000 to 200,000 clones, nearly 70% of which appear only once. Sequencing was done on a sample of PBMCs. The receptors come from a man younger than 40 in good health and CMV-seropositive.

J is TRBJ2-3 and V is TRBV9, with TRBD1 matching 8 bases. The germline V gene encodes CDR1 SGDLS and CDR2 YYNGEE. This CDR3 spans 16 amino acids. Germline trimming cut 0 bases from V and 4 bases from J; bases unmatched to any gene: 7. CDR3 sequence (DNA): TGTGCCAGCAGCGTAGCCGGGACAGGCGCACCAGATACGCAGTATTTT. Translated: CASSVAGTGAPDTQYF. The variable domain in full, with the rest retrieved from reference TRBV9 and TRBJ2-3, is DSGVTQTPKHLITATGQRVTLRCSPRSGDLSVYWYQQSLDQGLQFLIQYYNGEERAKGNILERFSAQQFPDLHSELNLSSLELGDSALYFCASSVAGTGAPDTQYFGPGTRLTVL.

V usage is TRBV6-5 and J usage is TRBJ2-7; 7 positions match TRBD1. V lost 5 bases, J lost 0 bases, and 7 bases stayed unmatched. CDR1 and CDR2 from the germline V gene are MNHEY and SVGAGI. The CDR3 loop spans 15 amino acids. This CDR3 is CASSGDRAHSYEQYF. In DNA, the CDR3 is TGTGCCAGCAGTGGCGACAGGGCCCACTCCTACGAGCAGTACTTC.

Only a few counts were recorded for this clone. The chain uses TRBV2 and TRBJ2-1; 10 bases are shared with TRBD2. Germline trimming cut 9 bases from V and 4 bases from J; bases unmatched to any gene: 6. Germline V gene data show CDR1 as SNHLY and CDR2 as FYNNEI. This CDR3 is built from 14 residues. The CDR3 loop reads CASTASGSYNEQFF. In DNA, the CDR3 is TGTGCCAGTACCGCTAGCGGGAGTTACAATGAGCAGTTCTTC.

This chain joins TRBV7-8 and TRBJ2-7; tentative D call: TRBD2 (6 bases). The germline V and J ends were trimmed by 8 bases and 7 bases, with 21 bases remaining between them. The CDR3 extends over 14 amino acids. Germline V gene lookup returns CDR1 SGHVS and CDR2 FQNEAQ. The CDR3 spells CASQPPGLRLEQYF. In nucleotides, the CDR3 is TGTGCCAGCCAACCTCCGGGACTTCGTTTGGAGCAGTACTTC.

The chain uses TRBV28 and TRBJ2-1; D remains ambiguous. This CDR3 is 14 amino acids long. Germline CDR1 is MDHEN and CDR2 is SYDVKM. Trimming left V 3 bases short and J 4 bases short, with 10 bases between. The CDR3 DNA reads as TGTGCCAGCAGTTTGCAACGAGCATACAATGAGCAGTTCTTC. Its translation: CASSLQRAYNEQFF.

This clone occurred a few times. Since no conserved phenylalanine or tryptophan closes the CDR3, a read error is the likely cause. It is unclear where the CDR3 begins or ends on the DNA, so no DNA is shown, and the CDR3 is as TCRdb lists it. The genes are TRBV15 and TRBJ2-6; the table calls TRBD2, which could not be checked here. CDR1 and CDR2 from the germline V gene are LNHNV and YYDKDF (reference sequence). Counting both end residues, the CDR3 totals 15 amino acids. The CDR3 reads CATSRDPFRLAGPPT.